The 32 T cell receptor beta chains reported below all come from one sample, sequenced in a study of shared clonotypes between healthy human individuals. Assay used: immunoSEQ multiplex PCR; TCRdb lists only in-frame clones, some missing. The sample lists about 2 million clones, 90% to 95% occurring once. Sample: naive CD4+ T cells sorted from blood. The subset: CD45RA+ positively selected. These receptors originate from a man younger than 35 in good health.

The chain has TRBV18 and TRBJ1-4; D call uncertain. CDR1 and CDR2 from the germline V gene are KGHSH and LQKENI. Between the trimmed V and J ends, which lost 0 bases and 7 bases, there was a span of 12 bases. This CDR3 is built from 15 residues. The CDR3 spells CASSPPGLTGEKLFF. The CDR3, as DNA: TGTGCCAGCTCACCACCGGGTCTCACCGGTGAAAAACTGTTTTTT.

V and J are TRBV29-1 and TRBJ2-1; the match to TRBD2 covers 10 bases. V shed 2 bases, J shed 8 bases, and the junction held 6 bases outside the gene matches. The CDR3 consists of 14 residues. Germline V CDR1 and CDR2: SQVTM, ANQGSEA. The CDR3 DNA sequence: TGCAGCGTTGAAAAGGCTAGCGGGGGCCATGAGCAGTTCTTC. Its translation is CSVEKASGGHEQFF.

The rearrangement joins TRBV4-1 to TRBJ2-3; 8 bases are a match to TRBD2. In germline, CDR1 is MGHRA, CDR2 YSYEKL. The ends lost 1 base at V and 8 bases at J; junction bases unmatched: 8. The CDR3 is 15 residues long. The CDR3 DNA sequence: TGCGCCAGCAGCCAAGCCCTAGCGGGTGAGGCTACGCAGTATTTT. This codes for CASSQALAGEATQYF.

The chain's CDR3 is CASSRDRFRGTGELFF. The CDR3, as DNA: TGTGCCAGCAGTCGTGACAGGTTTAGAGGCACCGGGGAGCTGTTTTTT. The chain has TRBV7-8 and TRBJ2-2, with D tentatively TRBD1 (6 bases). The CDR3 has 16 residues. Looked up from germline, CDR1 is SGHVS and CDR2 is FQNEAQ. V was clipped by 6 bases and J by 4 bases, with 18 bases between them.

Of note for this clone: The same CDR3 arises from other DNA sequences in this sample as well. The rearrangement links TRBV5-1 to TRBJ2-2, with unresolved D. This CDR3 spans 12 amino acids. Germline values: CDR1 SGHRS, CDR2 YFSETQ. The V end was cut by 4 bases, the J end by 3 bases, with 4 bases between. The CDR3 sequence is CASSLHTGELFF. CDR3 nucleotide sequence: TGCGCCAGCAGCCTTCACACCGGGGAGCTGTTTTTT.

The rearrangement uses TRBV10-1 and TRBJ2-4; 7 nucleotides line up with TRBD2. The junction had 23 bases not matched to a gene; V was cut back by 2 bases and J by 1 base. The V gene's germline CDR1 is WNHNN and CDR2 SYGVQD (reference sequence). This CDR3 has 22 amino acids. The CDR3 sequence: CASSEPRGNSGLEEMAKNIQYF. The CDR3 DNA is TGCGCCAGCAGTGAGCCCCGGGGCAATAGCGGGTTGGAGGAGATGGCCAAAAACATTCAGTACTTC.

The DNA of the CDR3 is TGCGCCAGCAGCCCCCTGGGGGATCAGCCCCAGCATTTT. Translating it yields CASSPLGDQPQHF. The chain couples TRBV4-1 to TRBJ1-5; maybe TRBD1 (5 bases). From germline, CDR1 is MGHRA and CDR2 YSYEKL. The CDR3 has 13 amino acids. V was cut by 4 bases and J by 5 bases, with 9 bases left in between.

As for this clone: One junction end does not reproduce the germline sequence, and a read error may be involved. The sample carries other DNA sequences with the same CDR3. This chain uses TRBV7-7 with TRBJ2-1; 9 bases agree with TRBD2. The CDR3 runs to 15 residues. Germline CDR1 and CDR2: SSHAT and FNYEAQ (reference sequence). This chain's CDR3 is CASSLGLAGNNEQFF. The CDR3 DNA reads TGTGCTAGCAGCTTAGGGCTAGCGGGAAACAATGAGCAGTTCTTC.

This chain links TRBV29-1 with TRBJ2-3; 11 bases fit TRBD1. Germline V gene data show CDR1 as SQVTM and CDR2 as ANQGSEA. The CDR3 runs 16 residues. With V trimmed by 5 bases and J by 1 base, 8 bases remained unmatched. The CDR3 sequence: CSVIKGTGGGTDTQYF. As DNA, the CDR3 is TGCAGCGTTATTAAAGGGACAGGGGGTGGCACAGATACGCAGTATTTT.

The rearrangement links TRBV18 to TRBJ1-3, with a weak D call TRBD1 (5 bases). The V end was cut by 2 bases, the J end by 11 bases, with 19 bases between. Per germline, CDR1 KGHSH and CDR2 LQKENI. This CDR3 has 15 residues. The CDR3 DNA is TGTGCCAGCTCACCAGACAGAGCCCCACCGACCCCCATATATTTT. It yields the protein CASSPDRAPPTPIYF.

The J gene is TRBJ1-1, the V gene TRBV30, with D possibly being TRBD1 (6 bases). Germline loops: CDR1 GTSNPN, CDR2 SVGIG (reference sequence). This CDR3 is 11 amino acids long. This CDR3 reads CGSVGALEAFF. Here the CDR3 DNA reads TGTGGATCTGTGGGGGCACTGGAAGCTTTCTTT.

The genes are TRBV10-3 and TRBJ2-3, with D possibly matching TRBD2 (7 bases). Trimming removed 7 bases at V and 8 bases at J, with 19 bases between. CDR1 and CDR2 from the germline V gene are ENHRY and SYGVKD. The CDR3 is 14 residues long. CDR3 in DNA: TGTGCCATCACCAACAGGGAGGGTCTTTTTACGCAGTATTTT. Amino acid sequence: CAITNREGLFTQYF.

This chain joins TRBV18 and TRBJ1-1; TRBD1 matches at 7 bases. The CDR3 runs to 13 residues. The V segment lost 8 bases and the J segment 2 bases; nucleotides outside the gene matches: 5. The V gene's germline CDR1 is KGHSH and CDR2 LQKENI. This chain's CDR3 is CASTGQANTEAFF. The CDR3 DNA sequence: TGTGCCAGCACCGGACAGGCTAACACTGAAGCTTTCTTT.

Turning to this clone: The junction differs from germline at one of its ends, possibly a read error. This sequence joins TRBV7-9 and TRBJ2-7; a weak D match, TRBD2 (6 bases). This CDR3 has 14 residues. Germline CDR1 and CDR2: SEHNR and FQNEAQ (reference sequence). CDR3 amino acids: CASRLAENSYEQYF. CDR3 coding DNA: TGTGCCAGCAGGTTAGCGGAAAACTCCTACGAGCAGTACTTC.

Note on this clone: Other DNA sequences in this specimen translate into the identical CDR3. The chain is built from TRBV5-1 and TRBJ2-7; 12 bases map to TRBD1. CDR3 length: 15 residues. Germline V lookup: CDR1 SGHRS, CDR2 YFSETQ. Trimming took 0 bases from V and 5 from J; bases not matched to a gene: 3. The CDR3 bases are TGCGCCAGCAGCTTGGCGGGACAGGGGGCCCACGAGCAGTACTTC. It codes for CASSLAGQGAHEQYF.

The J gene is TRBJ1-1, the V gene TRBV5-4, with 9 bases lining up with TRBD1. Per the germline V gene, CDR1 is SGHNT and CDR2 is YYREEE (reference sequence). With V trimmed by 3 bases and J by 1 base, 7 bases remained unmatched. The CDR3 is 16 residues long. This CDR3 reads CASSWDRAVRNTEAFF. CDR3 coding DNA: TGTGCCAGCAGCTGGGACAGGGCGGTGAGGAACACTGAAGCTTTCTTT.

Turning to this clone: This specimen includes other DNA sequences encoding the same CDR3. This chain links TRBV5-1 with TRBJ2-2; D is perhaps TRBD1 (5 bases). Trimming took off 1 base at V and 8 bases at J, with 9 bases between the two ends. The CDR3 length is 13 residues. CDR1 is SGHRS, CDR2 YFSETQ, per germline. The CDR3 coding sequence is TGCGCCAGCAGCTTGCAGGGATCTGGGGAGCTGTTTTTT. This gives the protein CASSLQGSGELFF.

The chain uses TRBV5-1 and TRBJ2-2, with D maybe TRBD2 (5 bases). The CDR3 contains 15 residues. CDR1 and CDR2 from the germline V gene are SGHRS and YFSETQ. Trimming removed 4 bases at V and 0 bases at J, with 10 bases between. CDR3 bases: TGCGCCAGCAGCATATCCGGGACGAACACCGGGGAGCTGTTTTTT. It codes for CASSISGTNTGELFF.

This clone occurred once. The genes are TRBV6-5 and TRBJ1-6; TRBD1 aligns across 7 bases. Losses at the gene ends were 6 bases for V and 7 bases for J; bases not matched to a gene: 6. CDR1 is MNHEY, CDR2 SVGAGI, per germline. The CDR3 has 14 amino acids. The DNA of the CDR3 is TGTGCCAGCAGCACCCGACAGGGAAATTCACCCCTCCACTTT. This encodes CASSTRQGNSPLHF.

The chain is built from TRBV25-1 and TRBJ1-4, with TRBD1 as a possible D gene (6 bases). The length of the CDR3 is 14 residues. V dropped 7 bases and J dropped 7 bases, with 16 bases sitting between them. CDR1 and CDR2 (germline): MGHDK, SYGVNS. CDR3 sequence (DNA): TGTGCCAGCACCCCGCAGGGGATAGGTGAAAAACTGTTTTTT. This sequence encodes CASTPQGIGEKLFF. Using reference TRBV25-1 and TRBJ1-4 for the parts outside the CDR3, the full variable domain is EADIYQTPRYLVIGTGKKITLECSQTMGHDKMYWYQQDPGMELHLIHYSYGVNSTEKGDLSSESTVSRIRTEHFPLTLESARPSHTSQYLCASTPQGIGEKLFFGSGTQLSVL.

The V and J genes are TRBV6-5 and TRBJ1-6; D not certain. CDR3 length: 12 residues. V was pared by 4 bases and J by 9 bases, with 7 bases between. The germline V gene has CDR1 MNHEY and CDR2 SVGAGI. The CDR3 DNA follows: TGTGCCAGCAGTTCCGGGGTTTCACCCCTCCACTTT. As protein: CASSSGVSPLHF.

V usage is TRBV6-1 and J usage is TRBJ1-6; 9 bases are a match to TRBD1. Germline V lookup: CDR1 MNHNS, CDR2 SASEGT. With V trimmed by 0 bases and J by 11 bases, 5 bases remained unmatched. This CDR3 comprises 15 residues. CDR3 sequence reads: CASSEAGTGLTPLHF. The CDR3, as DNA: TGTGCCAGCAGTGAAGCAGGGACAGGGCTTACACCCCTCCACTTT.

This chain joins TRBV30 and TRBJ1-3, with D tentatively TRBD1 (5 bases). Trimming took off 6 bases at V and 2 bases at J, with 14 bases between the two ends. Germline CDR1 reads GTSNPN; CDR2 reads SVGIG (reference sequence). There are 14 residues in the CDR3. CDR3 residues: CACQTGTAGNTIYF. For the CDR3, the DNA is TGTGCCTGCCAGACGGGGACGGCTGGAAACACCATATATTTT.

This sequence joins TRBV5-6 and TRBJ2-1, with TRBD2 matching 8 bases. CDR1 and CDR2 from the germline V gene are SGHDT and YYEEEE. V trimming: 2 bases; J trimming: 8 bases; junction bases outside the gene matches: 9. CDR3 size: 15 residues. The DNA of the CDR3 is TGTGCCAGCAGCTTAGGCGGGAGGACCTGGGATGAGCAGTTCTTC. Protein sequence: CASSLGGRTWDEQFF.

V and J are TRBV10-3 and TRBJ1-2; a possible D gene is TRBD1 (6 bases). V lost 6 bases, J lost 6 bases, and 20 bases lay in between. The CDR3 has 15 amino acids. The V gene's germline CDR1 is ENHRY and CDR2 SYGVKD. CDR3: CAIRDSDRHVDGYTF. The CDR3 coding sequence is TGTGCCATCAGGGATTCCGACAGGCACGTCGATGGCTACACCTTC.

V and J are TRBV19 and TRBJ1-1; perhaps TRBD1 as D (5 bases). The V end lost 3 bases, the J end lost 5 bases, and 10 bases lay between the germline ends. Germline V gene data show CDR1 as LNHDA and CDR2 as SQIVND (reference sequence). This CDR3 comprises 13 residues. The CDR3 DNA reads TGTGCCAGTAGTATCCCAGGGTTAACTGAAGCTTTCTTT. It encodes CASSIPGLTEAFF.

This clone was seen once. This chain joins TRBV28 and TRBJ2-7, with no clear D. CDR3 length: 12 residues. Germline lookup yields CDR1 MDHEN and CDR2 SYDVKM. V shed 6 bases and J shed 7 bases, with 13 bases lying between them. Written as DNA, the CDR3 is TGTGCCAGCAGCCTGTCCGGGCGGGAGCAGTACTTC. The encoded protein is CASSLSGREQYF.

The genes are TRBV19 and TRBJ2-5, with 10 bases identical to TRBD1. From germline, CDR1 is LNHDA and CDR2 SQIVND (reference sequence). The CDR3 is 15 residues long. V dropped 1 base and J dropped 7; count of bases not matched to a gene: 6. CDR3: CASSIGDRGRGTQYF. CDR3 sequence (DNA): TGTGCCAGTAGTATAGGGGACAGGGGCCGAGGGACCCAGTACTTC.

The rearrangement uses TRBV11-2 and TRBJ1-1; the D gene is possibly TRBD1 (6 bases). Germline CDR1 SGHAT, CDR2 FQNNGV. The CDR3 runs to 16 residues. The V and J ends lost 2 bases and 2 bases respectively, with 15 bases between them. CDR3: CASSLTIGGLNTEAFF. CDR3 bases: TGTGCCAGCAGCTTAACAATTGGGGGGCTAAACACTGAAGCTTTCTTT.

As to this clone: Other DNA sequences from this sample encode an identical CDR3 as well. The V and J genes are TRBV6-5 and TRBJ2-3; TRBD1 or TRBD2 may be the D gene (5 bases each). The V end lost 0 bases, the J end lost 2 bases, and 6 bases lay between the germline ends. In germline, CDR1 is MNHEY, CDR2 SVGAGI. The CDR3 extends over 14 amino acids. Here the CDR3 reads CASSYSGVTDTQYF. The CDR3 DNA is TGTGCCAGCAGTTACTCGGGGGTCACAGATACGCAGTATTTT.

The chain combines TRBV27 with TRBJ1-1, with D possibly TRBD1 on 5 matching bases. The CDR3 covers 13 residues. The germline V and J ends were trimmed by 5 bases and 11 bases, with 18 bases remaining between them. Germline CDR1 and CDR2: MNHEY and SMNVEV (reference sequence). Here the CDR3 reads CASSTQSRVYAFF. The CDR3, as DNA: TGTGCCAGCAGTACCCAGTCCAGGGTGTATGCTTTCTTT.

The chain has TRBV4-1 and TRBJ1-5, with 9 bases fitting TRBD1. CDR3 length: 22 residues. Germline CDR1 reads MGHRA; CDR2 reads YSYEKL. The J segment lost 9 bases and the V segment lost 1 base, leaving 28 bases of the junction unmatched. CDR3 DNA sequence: TGCGCCAGCAGCCAAGGGGCTGGGGCGGACAGGGGAGCTACTGGGGTTGATCCGCCCCAGCATTTT. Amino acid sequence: CASSQGAGADRGATGVDPPQHF.